This record covers a single T cell receptor (beta chain). This specimen comes from a study of blood T cell repertoires in COVID-19. From germline, CDR1 is SGHAT and CDR2 FQNNGV. This CDR3 spans 18 amino acids. V was cut by 0 bases and J by 0 bases, with 12 bases left in between. The repertoire was sequenced with immunoSEQ multiplex PCR; TCRdb's copy has only in-frame clones and lacks some. The repertoire has roughly 250,000 clones, approximately 88% of them found once; the top ten carry 2.5% to 3%. In assigning cohorts, the study relied on participant-reported clinical history. The clonotype comes from a woman younger than 45 with acute COVID-19. Specimen: PBMCs or T cells enriched from blood (not recorded which). This chain connects TRBV11-2 to TRBJ1-6; D is possibly TRBD1 (5 bases). CDR3 region: CASSLDGAGRSYNSPLHF. As DNA, the CDR3 is TGTGCCAGCAGCTTAGATGGGGCGGGACGCTCCTATAATTCACCCCTCCACTTT.